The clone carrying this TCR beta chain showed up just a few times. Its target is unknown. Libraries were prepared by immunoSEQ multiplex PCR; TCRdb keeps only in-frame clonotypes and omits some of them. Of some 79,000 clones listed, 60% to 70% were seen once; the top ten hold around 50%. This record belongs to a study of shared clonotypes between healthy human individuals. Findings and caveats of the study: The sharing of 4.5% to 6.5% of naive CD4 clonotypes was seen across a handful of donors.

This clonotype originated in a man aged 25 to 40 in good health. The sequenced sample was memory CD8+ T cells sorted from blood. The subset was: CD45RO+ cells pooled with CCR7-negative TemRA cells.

CDR3 nucleotide sequence: TGTGCCAGCAGTTCGACTACGACTAGCGGACCCTACGAGCAGTACTTC. Amino acid sequence: CASSSTTTSGPYEQYF. This chain links TRBV6-5 with TRBJ2-7; 9 bases line up with TRBD2. V shed 4 bases and J 2 bases; nucleotides not matched to a gene: 9. Germline V lookup: CDR1 MNHEY, CDR2 SVGAGI. The CDR3 runs to 16 residues.